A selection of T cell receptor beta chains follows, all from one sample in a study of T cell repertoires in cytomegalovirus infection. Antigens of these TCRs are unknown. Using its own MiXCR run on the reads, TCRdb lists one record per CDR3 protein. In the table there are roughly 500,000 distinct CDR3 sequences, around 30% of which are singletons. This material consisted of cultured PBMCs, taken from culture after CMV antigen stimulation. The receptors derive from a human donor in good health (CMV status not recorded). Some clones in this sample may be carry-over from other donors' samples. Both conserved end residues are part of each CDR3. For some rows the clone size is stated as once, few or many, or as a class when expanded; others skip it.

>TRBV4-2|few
CASSQGAPTGSSPLHF
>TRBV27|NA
CASISGSAPTNEKLFF
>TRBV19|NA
CASSIRPSGSYEQYF
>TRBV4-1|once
CASSQVRARSSYEQYF
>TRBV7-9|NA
CASSPTSGRDTDTQYF
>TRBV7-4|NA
CASSLENYRDSQPMDTQYF
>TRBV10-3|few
CAISGVAGVEDTQYF
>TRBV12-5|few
CASGFSGSTEAFF
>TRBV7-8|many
CASSLEGALSNQPQHF
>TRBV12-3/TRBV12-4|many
CASSLVNTEAFF
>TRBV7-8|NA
CASSPSEGDTQYF
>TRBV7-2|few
CASSLDTRGAREKLFF
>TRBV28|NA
CASSPGGVPGWGAQVSNQPQHF
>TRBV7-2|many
CASSLGTGSTLLANVLTF
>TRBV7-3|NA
CASSFWAAQETQYF
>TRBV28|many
CASSRDSPPYNEQFF
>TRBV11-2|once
CASSRQGPGSPLHF
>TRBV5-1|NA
CASSFGALNTGELFF
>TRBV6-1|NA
CASSLAGGSFNEQFF
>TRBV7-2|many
CASSSRGQRSYNSPLHF
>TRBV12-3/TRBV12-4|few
CASSRPRTGPPEKLFF
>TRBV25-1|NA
CASSDSRRTGELFF
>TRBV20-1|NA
CSGQQGGTMNEQFF
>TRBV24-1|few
CATSDPSGTGSSGANVLTF
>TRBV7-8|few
CASSSRSRSTTDTQYF
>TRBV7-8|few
CASSLATAGGIGELFF
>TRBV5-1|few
CASSMGQWNEKLFF
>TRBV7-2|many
CASSLGPTDTQYF
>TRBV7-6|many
CASSLVSLAGTGELFF
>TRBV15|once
CATSRDRLAGGRNEQFF
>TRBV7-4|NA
CASSRPTSGYNEQFF
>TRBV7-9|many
CASSLGGSSTEAFF
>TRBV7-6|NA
CASSSTGPLTGGYTF
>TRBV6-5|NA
CASSPQGTGTDTQYF
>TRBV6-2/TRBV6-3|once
CASRDDGQPQHF
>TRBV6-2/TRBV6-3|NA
CASSGRGGYTF
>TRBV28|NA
CASSRPDTDTQYF
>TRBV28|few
CASQRLAGPNEQFF
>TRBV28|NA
CASSSPTVSNVLTF
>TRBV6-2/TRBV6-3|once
CASSYVPGENTEAFF
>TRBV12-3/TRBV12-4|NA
CASTPERDTDTQYF
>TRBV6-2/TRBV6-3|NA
CASSSGTSLSRGYEQYF
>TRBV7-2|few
CASSLYGQTRNEQFF
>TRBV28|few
CASSLAAGQFGSPLHF
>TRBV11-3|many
CASSTAVSGRTSEQYF
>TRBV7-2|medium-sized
CASSLRGGGRAAGELFF
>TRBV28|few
CASEGAANTEAFF
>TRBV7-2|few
CASSPVPNLNEQFF
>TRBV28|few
CASRTPRTSGSRNEQFF
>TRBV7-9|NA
CASSPSGLYNEQFF
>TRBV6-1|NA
CASSEFTSGSYTDTQYF
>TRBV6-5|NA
CASSRQGIDRTDTQYF
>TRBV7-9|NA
CASSSRDRGANEKLFF
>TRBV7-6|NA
CASSLGYPNTDTQYF